What follows describes a single TCR beta chain. The RNA, about 0.45 to 1 ug, was put through reverse transcription using random hexamers. TCRdb re-analysed the immunoSEQ multiplex PCR reads in MiXCR, keeping a single row per CDR3 protein. The table records some 300,000 distinct CDR3 sequences, roughly 85% of them present only once. TCR beta sequencing was performed on blood CD8+ and CD4+ T cells. TEMRA cells were enriched by FACS, and CD4+ and CD8+ T cells were negatively isolated. This entry comes from a study of CD8 T cells in Susac syndrome. The TCR was taken from a human donor with multiple sclerosis. The sequencing sample was made of CD8+ T cells from PBMCs.

This chain's CDR3 is CAWSATNPGANVLTF. In DNA, the CDR3 is TGTGCCTGGAGTGCGACCAACCCTGGGGCCAACGTCCTGACTTTC. J is TRBJ2-6 and V is TRBV30; no clear D. The V gene's germline CDR1 is GTSNPN and CDR2 SVGIG (reference sequence). The CDR3 contains 15 residues. The V gene lost 1 base and the J gene lost 2 bases, with 9 bases spanning the gap. Full variable domain (outside the CDR3, taken from reference TRBV30 and TRBJ2-6): SQTIHQWPATLVQPVGSPLSLECTVEGTSNPNLYWYRQAAGRGLQLLFYSVGIGQISSEVPQNLSASRPQDRQFILSSKKLLLSDSGFYLCAWSATNPGANVLTFGAGSRLTVL.